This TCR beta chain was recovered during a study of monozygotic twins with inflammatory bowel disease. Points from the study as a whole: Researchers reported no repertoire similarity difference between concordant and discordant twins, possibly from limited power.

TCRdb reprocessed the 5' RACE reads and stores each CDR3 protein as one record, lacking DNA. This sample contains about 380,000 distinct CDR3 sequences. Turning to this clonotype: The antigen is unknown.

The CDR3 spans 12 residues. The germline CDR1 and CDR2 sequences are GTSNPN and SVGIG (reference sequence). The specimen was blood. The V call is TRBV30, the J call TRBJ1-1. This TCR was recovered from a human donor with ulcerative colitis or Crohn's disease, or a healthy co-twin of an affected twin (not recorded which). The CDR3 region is CAWSGMNTEAFF.